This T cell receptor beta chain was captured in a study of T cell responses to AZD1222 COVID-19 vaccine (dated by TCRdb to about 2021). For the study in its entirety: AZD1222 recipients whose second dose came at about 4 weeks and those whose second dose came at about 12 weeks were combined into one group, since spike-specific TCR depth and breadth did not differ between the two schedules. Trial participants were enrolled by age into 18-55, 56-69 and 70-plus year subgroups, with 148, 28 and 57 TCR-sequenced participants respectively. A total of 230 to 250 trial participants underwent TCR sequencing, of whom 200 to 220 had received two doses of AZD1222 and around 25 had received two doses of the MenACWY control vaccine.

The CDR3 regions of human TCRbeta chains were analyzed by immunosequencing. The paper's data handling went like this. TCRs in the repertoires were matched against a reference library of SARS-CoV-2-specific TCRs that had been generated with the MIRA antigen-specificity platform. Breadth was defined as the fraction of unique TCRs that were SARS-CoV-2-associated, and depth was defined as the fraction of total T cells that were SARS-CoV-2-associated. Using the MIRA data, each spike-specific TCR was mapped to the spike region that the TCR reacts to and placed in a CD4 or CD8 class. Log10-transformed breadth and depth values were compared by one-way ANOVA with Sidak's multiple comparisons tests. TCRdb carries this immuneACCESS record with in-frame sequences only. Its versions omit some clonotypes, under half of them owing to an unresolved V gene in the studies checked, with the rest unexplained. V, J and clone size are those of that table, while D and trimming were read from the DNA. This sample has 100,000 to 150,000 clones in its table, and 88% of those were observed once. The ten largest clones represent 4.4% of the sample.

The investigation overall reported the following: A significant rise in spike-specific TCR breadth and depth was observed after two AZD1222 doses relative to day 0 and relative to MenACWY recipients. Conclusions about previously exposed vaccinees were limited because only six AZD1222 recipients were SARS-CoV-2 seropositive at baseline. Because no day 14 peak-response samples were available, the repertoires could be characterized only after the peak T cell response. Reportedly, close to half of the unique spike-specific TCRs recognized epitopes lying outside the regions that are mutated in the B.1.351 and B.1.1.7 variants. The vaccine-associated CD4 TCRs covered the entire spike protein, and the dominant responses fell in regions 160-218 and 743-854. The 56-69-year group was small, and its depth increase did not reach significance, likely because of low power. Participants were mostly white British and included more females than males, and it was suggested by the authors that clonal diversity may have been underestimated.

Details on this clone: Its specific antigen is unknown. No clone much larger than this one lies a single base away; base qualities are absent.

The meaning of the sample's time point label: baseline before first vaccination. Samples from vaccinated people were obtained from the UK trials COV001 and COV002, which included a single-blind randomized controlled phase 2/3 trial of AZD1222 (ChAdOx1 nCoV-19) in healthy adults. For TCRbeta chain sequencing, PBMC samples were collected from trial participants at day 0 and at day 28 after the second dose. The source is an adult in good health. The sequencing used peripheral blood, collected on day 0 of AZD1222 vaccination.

CDR3 protein: CASSAGGGELFF. The nucleotide sequence reads TGTGCCAGTAGTGCCGGGGGCGGGGAGCTGTTTTTT. The chain uses TRBV19 and TRBJ2-2; the D gene is possibly TRBD2, with 6 bases matching. V is clipped by 5 bases and J by 7 bases, and the sequence between their germline boundaries is 8 bases long. The CDR1 and CDR2 encoded by the germline V gene (reference sequence) are LNHDA and SQIVND. The CDR3, cysteine through phenylalanine, is 12 amino acids long. The read is trimmed to its CDR3 DNA, 36 bases read in frame from base 1.